Each of the 32 T cell receptor beta chains below was sequenced from the same sample in a study of cytomegalovirus exposure and HLA in healthy donors. This PCR relied on a set of 60 Vbeta primers and 13 Jbeta primers. Repertoires were generated with immunoSEQ multiplex PCR, while TCRdb's copy carries only in-frame clones and drops some. The data show 180,000 or so clones, approximately 80% seen once. Sequencing was carried out using PBMCs. The receptor source for this set is a girl between 10 and 17 years old in good health and CMV-seropositive.

The gene calls are TRBV19 and TRBJ2-7, with 7 nucleotides matching TRBD2. CDR1 and CDR2 (germline): LNHDA, SQIVND (reference sequence). V was pared by 6 bases and J by 3 bases, with 8 bases of the junction left unmatched. CDR3 size: 14 residues. The CDR3 DNA reads as TGTGCCAGTAGCCCGGGACTATTAGACTACGAGCAGTACTTC. Translation gives CASSPGLLDYEQYF.

This clone has more than one count but fewer than ten. V usage is TRBV29-1 and J usage is TRBJ1-2, with a weak D call TRBD1 (5 bases). The germline CDR1 and CDR2 sequences are SQVTM and ANQGSEA. The CDR3 has 14 amino acids. V was clipped by 0 bases and J by 7 bases, with 15 bases between them. The CDR3: CSVEEAGLGSGYTF. The CDR3 DNA is TGCAGCGTTGAAGAAGCGGGACTAGGGAGTGGCTACACCTTC.

This chain joins TRBV11-2 and TRBJ2-5, with 9 bases identical to TRBD2. This CDR3 has 16 amino acids. V dropped 6 bases and J dropped 2; count of bases not matched to a gene: 10. Germline V gives CDR1 SGHAT, CDR2 FQNNGV. Written as DNA, the CDR3 is TGTGCCAGCAGTCTCACCCGAACTAGCGGGCAAGAGACCCAGTACTTC. This encodes CASSLTRTSGQETQYF.

The rearrangement joins TRBV25-1 to TRBJ2-7; D is perhaps TRBD1 (6 bases). This CDR3 contains 14 residues. Trimming cost V 6 bases and J 5 bases, with 17 bases left between them. Germline V gene lookup returns CDR1 MGHDK and CDR2 SYGVNS. CDR3 DNA sequence: TGTGCCAGCAGACCCCTCAGGGGAACTGACGAGCAGTACTTC. Amino acid sequence: CASRPLRGTDEQYF.

CDR3 sequence reads: CASSRSGTEAFF. The CDR3 region has the DNA TGCGCCAGCAGCCGCAGCGGCACTGAAGCTTTCTTT. This chain joins TRBV4-1 and TRBJ1-1, with D unresolved. The CDR3 has 12 residues. V was shortened by 4 bases and J by 4 bases, with 7 bases between the two germline ends. CDR1 and CDR2 from the germline V gene are MGHRA and YSYEKL.

The V and J genes are TRBV29-1 and TRBJ1-2; D uncertain. CDR3 size: 13 residues. Per germline, CDR1 SQVTM and CDR2 ANQGSEA. Trimming pared 2 bases from V and 2 bases from J, leaving 9 bases between. The CDR3 coding sequence is TGCAGCGTTGAAAACAGCCTCAACTATGGCTACACCTTC. This sequence encodes CSVENSLNYGYTF.

The rearrangement uses TRBV7-3 and TRBJ2-7; a possible D gene is TRBD2 (5 bases). The germline CDR1 and CDR2 sequences are SGHTA and FQGTGA. The CDR3 consists of 14 residues. V lost 1 base and J lost 0, with 7 bases in between. The CDR3 here is CASSLNGGSYEQYF. CDR3 DNA sequence: TGTGCCAGCAGCTTAAATGGAGGCTCCTACGAGCAGTACTTC. Filled out from reference TRBV7-3 and TRBJ2-7, the complete variable domain reads GAGVSQTPSNKVTEKGKYVELRCDPISGHTALYWYRQSLGQGPEFLIYFQGTGAADDSGLPNDRFFAVRPEGSVSTLKIQRTERGDSAVYLCASSLNGGSYEQYFGPGTRLTVT.

This rearrangement joins TRBV5-1 to TRBJ1-1; D gene unclear. This CDR3 is built from 14 residues. CDR1 and CDR2 (germline): SGHRS, YFSETQ. V lost 4 bases and J lost 0, with 10 bases in between. The CDR3 reads CASSRRPMNTEAFF. CDR3 nucleotides: TGCGCCAGCAGCAGGAGACCCATGAACACTGAAGCTTTCTTT.

The chain carries TRBV5-1 and TRBJ2-7; perhaps TRBD2 as D (5 bases). The germline gives CDR1 SGHRS, CDR2 YFSETQ. V was pared by 9 bases and J by 0 bases, with 16 bases between. This CDR3 has 14 residues. CDR3 sequence (DNA): TGCGCCACCAGGATGGGGAGTACCTCCTACGAGCAGTACTTC. Residues: CATRMGSTSYEQYF.

The chain combines TRBV15 with TRBJ2-4; tentative D call: TRBD2 (6 bases). The CDR3 has 14 residues. The germline V gene encodes CDR1 LNHNV and CDR2 YYDKDF (reference sequence). The ends were cut back, 4 bases at V and 4 bases at J, with 11 bases in the middle. CDR3 DNA sequence: TGTGCCACCAGCACCCCGGGACTTAAAAACATTCAGTACTTC. Its protein product is CATSTPGLKNIQYF.

V usage is TRBV6-5 and J usage is TRBJ1-2; TRBD1 aligns across 7 bases. Germline CDR1 is MNHEY and CDR2 is SVGAGI. Trimming took 8 bases from V and 4 from J; bases not matched to a gene: 10. This CDR3 contains 14 residues. CDR3 sequence (DNA): TGTGCCAGCGCCCGACAGGGCGGGTTCTATGGCTACACCTTC. Translated: CASARQGGFYGYTF.

In DNA, the CDR3 is TGTGCCAGCAGCATCGGGGAGCACACTGAAGCTTTCTTT. It is translated as CASSIGEHTEAFF. The rearrangement links TRBV6-4 to TRBJ1-1, with D unclear. V gave up 6 bases and J gave up 3 bases, with 11 bases separating them. Germline CDR1 is MRHNA and CDR2 is SNTAGT. The CDR3 sequence is 13 residues long.

The CDR3 nucleotides read TGTGCCACCAGCTCCCACAGGGTCACCGGGGAGCTGTTTTTT. Translating it yields CATSSHRVTGELFF. The chain is built from TRBV15 and TRBJ2-2; D is perhaps TRBD1 (6 bases). The V and J ends lost 5 bases and 4 bases respectively, with 11 bases between them. CDR1 is LNHNV, CDR2 YYDKDF, per germline (reference sequence). The CDR3 consists of 14 residues. Looking up the rest from reference TRBV15 and TRBJ2-2 gives the full variable domain: DAMVIQNPRYQVTQFGKPVTLSCSQTLNHNVMYWYQQKSSQAPKLLFHYYDKDFNNEADTPDNFQSRRPNTSFCFLDIRSPGLGDTAMYLCATSSHRVTGELFFGEGSRLTVL.

CDR3 loop: CASSLQREGPGELFF. The CDR3 DNA is TGTGCCAGCAGCTTACAGCGGGAGGGCCCCGGGGAGCTGTTTTTT. This chain uses TRBV7-9 with TRBJ2-2, with 10 bases identical to TRBD2. CDR1 SEHNR and CDR2 FQNEAQ come from the germline V gene (reference sequence). The length of the CDR3 is 15 residues. The J segment lost 6 bases and the V segment lost 2 bases, leaving 3 bases of the junction unmatched. The full variable domain, its missing parts supplied by reference TRBV7-9 and TRBJ2-2, is DTGVSQNPRHKITKRGQNVTFRCDPISEHNRLYWYRQTLGQGPEFLTYFQNEAQLEKSRLLSDRFSAERPKGSFSTLEIQRTEQGDSAMYLCASSLQREGPGELFFGEGSRLTVL.

The chain combines TRBV5-1 with TRBJ1-1, with D unresolved. Germline V gene lookup returns CDR1 SGHRS and CDR2 YFSETQ. This CDR3 comprises 16 residues. V was shortened by 2 bases and J by 1 base, with 15 bases between the two germline ends. CDR3 region: CASSFSTVGRNTEAFF. DNA for the CDR3: TGCGCCAGCAGCTTTAGTACCGTCGGGAGGAACACTGAAGCTTTCTTT.

This chain links TRBV9 with TRBJ1-2; 10 bases align to TRBD1. The CDR3 runs 17 residues. V lost 2 bases, J lost 3 bases, and 10 bases stayed unmatched. Germline loops: CDR1 SGDLS, CDR2 YYNGEE. Here the CDR3 reads CASSVGDRGNLHYGYTF. The CDR3 nucleotides are TGTGCCAGCAGCGTGGGGGACAGGGGTAATCTACACTATGGCTACACCTTC.

In its sample, this clone was seen a few times. The chain uses TRBV2 and TRBJ2-1; 12 positions agree with TRBD2. The CDR3 sequence is 17 residues long. V dropped 8 bases and J dropped 0; count of bases not matched to a gene: 8. Per the germline V gene, CDR1 is SNHLY and CDR2 is FYNNEI. The CDR3 loop reads CASWGLAGSSSYNEQFF. CDR3 DNA sequence: TGTGCCAGCTGGGGACTAGCGGGTTCGAGCTCCTACAATGAGCAGTTCTTC.

V is TRBV6-5 and J is TRBJ2-3; 8 bases match TRBD2. The ends lost 7 bases at V and 6 bases at J; junction bases unmatched: 9. This CDR3 spans 14 amino acids. Germline CDR1 is MNHEY and CDR2 is SVGAGI. The CDR3 reads CASIPAGVSDTQYF. CDR3 coding DNA: TGTGCCAGCATCCCAGCGGGAGTTTCGGATACGCAGTATTTT.

This clone was seen only once. The gene calls are TRBV4-3 and TRBJ1-2, with TRBD1 matching over 7 bases. Trimming removed 0 bases from V and 6 bases from J; junction bases left unmatched: 7. CDR3 size: 15 residues. Germline CDR1 LGHNA, CDR2 YSLEER. The CDR3: CASSQDTGARNGYTF. The CDR3 DNA sequence: TGCGCCAGCAGCCAAGATACAGGGGCGCGGAATGGCTACACCTTC.

The rearrangement uses TRBV20-1 and TRBJ2-1; 8 positions match TRBD1. CDR3 length: 11 residues. From germline, CDR1 is DFQATT and CDR2 SNEGSKA (reference sequence). The CDR3 coding sequence is TGCGGTTGGACAGGGTACAATGAGCAGTTCTTC. Encoded protein: CGWTGYNEQFF.

A single count supports this clone. The gene calls are TRBV19 and TRBJ1-4; TRBD1 might be the D (5 bases). This CDR3 is 13 amino acids long. CDR1 and CDR2 from the germline V gene are LNHDA and SQIVND (reference sequence). Deletions cut 3 bases from V and 15 bases from J, with 17 bases between. This chain's CDR3 is CASSILRDSTVFF. In DNA form, the CDR3 reads TGTGCCAGTAGTATCCTCCGGGACTCAACCGTGTTTTTT.

V gene TRBV28 combines with J gene TRBJ1-2; TRBD1 is a possible D gene (5 bases). The V end lost 6 bases, the J end lost 4 bases, and 12 bases lay between the germline ends. Germline values: CDR1 MDHEN, CDR2 SYDVKM. This CDR3 is built from 13 residues. The CDR3 DNA sequence: TGTGCCAGCAGGACAGCGATTATCTATGGCTACACCTTC. Amino acid sequence: CASRTAIIYGYTF.

A few counts support this clone. This CDR3 reads CASSKYGTNEKAFF. The CDR3 nucleotides are TGTGCCAGCAGTAAGTACGGGACAAATGAAAAAGCTTTCTTT. The rearrangement joins TRBV6-1 to TRBJ1-1; D possibly corresponds to TRBD1 (6 bases). Germline assignment: CDR1 MNHNS and CDR2 SASEGT. Trimming left V 5 bases short and J 9 bases short, with 19 bases between. The CDR3 totals 14 residues.

This sequence joins TRBV19 and TRBJ1-2; 7 positions match TRBD1. V lost 8 bases, J lost 13 bases, and 1 base stayed unmatched. The CDR3 consists of 8 residues. The germline V gene has CDR1 LNHDA and CDR2 SQIVND (reference sequence). CDR3 nucleotide sequence: TGTGCCAGTGGGACAGCCACCTTC. As protein: CASGTATF.

This clone was counted a single time. This chain uses TRBV5-4 with TRBJ2-2, with D unclear. CDR3 length: 15 amino acids. Germline V gene sequence: CDR1 SGHNT, CDR2 YYREEE (reference sequence). With 3 bases removed from V and 1 base from J, the gap between germline ends came to 10 bases. The CDR3 DNA reads as TGTGCCAGCAGCTCTGGCGGAGTGAACACCGGGGAGCTGTTTTTT. It is translated as CASSSGGVNTGELFF.

This chain connects TRBV4-3 to TRBJ1-1; unclear D gene. Per germline, CDR1 LGHNA and CDR2 YSLEER. Trimming stripped 1 base from V and 6 bases from J, with 15 bases between. This CDR3 region has 15 residues. CDR3: CASSQGASGRSEAFF. DNA of the CDR3: TGCGCCAGCAGCCAAGGGGCCAGTGGAAGGTCTGAAGCTTTCTTT.

The V call is TRBV7-8, the J call TRBJ1-2, with D unresolved. The ends were cut back, 4 bases at V and 0 bases at J, with 12 bases in the middle. The germline V gene encodes CDR1 SGHVS and CDR2 FQNEAQ. The CDR3 has 15 amino acids. The CDR3 region has the DNA TGTGCCAGCAGCTCCCAGAATGAGGCTAACTATGGCTACACCTTC. It translates to CASSSQNEANYGYTF. Complete variable domain (other parts from reference TRBV7-8 and TRBJ1-2): GAGVSQSPRYKVAKRGQDVALRCDPISGHVSLFWYQQALGQGPEFLTYFQNEAQLDKSGLPSDRFFAERPEGSVSTLKIQRTQQEDSAVYLCASSSQNEANYGYTFGSGTRLTVV.

The chain has TRBV6-1 and TRBJ2-1, with TRBD1 as a possible D gene (5 bases). Deletions cut 3 bases from V and 2 bases from J, with 17 bases between. Germline assignment: CDR1 MNHNS and CDR2 SASEGT. The CDR3 extends over 17 amino acids. CDR3 sequence: CASSDRKGDVAYNEQFF. CDR3 nucleotides: TGTGCCAGCAGTGACCGTAAAGGGGATGTGGCCTACAATGAGCAGTTCTTC.

This clone was seen a handful of times. This chain uses TRBV5-6 with TRBJ2-3; 11 nucleotides align to TRBD2. Germline assignment: CDR1 SGHDT and CDR2 YYEEEE. This CDR3 has 19 amino acids. V lost 0 bases and J lost 4; bases outside the gene matches: 13. DNA for the CDR3: TGTGCCAGCAGCTTGGTGTTACTTTCAACTAGCGGGAGTCCAGATACGCAGTATTTT. Residues: CASSLVLLSTSGSPDTQYF. Supplemented by reference TRBV5-6 and TRBJ2-3, the full variable domain reads DAGVTQSPTHLIKTRGQQVTLRCSPKSGHDTVSWYQQALGQGPQFIFQYYEEEERQRGNFPDRFSGHQFPNYSSELNVNALLLGDSALYLCASSLVLLSTSGSPDTQYFGPGTRLTVL.

This chain uses TRBV27 with TRBJ2-1; TRBD2 agrees at 7 bases. The CDR3 runs to 16 residues. Trimming removed 3 bases from V and 0 bases from J; junction bases left unmatched: 5. The germline V gene encodes CDR1 MNHEY and CDR2 SMNVEV (reference sequence). The DNA for the CDR3 is TGTGCCAGCAGTTTCAGTAGCGGGTCCTCCTACAATGAGCAGTTCTTC. Amino acids: CASSFSSGSSYNEQFF.

V usage is TRBV27 and J usage is TRBJ2-7, with 8 nucleotides matching TRBD1. The CDR3 sequence is 14 residues long. J was trimmed by 1 base and V by 7 bases; bases with no gene match: 6. CDR1 is MNHEY and CDR2 is SMNVEV in the germline V gene (reference sequence). The CDR3 spells CASTIGQGSYEQYF. For the CDR3, the DNA is TGTGCCAGCACCATTGGACAGGGTTCCTACGAGCAGTACTTC.

The chain couples TRBV6-5 to TRBJ1-2; 8 bases map to TRBD1. V lost 4 bases and J lost 8; bases outside the gene matches: 9. The CDR3 is made up of 14 amino acids. CDR1 MNHEY and CDR2 SVGAGI come from the germline V gene. For the CDR3, the DNA is TGTGCCAGCAGTTCCCTCGGGGACAGGCCAGGCTACACCTTC. Translated, it gives CASSSLGDRPGYTF.